This TCR beta chain came from a study of blood T cell repertoires in COVID-19. Using immunoSEQ multiplex PCR, the repertoire was profiled, and TCRdb retains in-frame clones only, with some absent. The sample has about 190,000 clones; around 90% are singletons. The CDR3 has 15 amino acids. With 3 bases clipped from V and 3 bases from J, the junction kept 7 bases outside the gene matches. Germline V gene sequence: CDR1 KGHSH, CDR2 LQKENI. This receptor was identified in a man aged 50 to 59 with acute or convalescent COVID-19. Material for sequencing was peripheral blood. This chain links TRBV18 with TRBJ1-1, with TRBD1 identical over 7 bases. DNA for the CDR3: TGTGCCAGCTCACCGAACAGGGGCCTCGACACTGAAGCTTTCTTT. This gives the protein CASSPNRGLDTEAFF.